Presented here are 20 T cell receptor beta chains from one specimen sequenced in a study of T cells after yellow fever vaccination. TCRdb reprocessed the 5' RACE reads with MiXCR, giving one entry per CDR3 protein. The sample yields about 96,000 distinct CDR3 sequences, 8.9% seen once. This sample comprised CD8+ T cells not binding an NS4B(214-222) dextramer, sorted from PBMCs, obtained less than 16 days after the first yellow fever vaccination. These receptors were obtained from a man between 18 and 29 years old who received the YFV17D yellow fever vaccine.

This clonotype was recorded many times. This chain links TRBV7-8 with TRBJ2-1, with TRBD1 as a possible D gene (6 bases). CDR1 is SGHVS and CDR2 is FQNEAQ in the germline V gene. The CDR3 is 15 residues long. V dropped 3 bases and J dropped 7 bases, with 16 bases sitting between them. CDR3 bases: TGTGCCAGCAGCTTTCGGACCCTCGGACAGAATGAGCAGTTCTTC. Residues: CASSFRTLGQNEQFF.

V usage is TRBV11-2 and J usage is TRBJ2-3; D not resolved. The CDR3 totals 11 residues. The V gene lost 8 bases and the J gene lost 2 bases, with 5 bases spanning the gap. CDR1 is SGHAT, CDR2 FQNNGV, per germline. CDR3 nucleotide sequence: TGTGCCAGCTCATACACAGATACGCAGTATTTT. Encoded protein: CASSYTDTQYF. The full variable domain, rest sourced from reference TRBV11-2 and TRBJ2-3, is EAGVAQSPRYKIIEKRQSVAFWCNPISGHATLYWYQQILGQGPKLLIQFQNNGVVDDSQLPKDRFSAERLKGVDSTLKIQPAKLEDSAVYLCASSYTDTQYFGPGTRLTVL.

This clonotype has a handful of counts. The CDR3 coding sequence is TGCGCCAGCAGCCCGGAGGGGAACAGGGGTTCTGCCGAGACCCAGTACTTC. Translation: CASSPEGNRGSAETQYF. V and J are TRBV5-1 and TRBJ2-5, with D perhaps TRBD1 (7 bases). With 4 bases removed from V and 5 bases from J, the gap between germline ends came to 24 bases. This CDR3 is built from 17 residues. Germline-derived CDR1 and CDR2 are SGHRS and YFSETQ. The whole variable domain, remainder taken from reference TRBV5-1 and TRBJ2-5, is KAGVTQTPRYLIKTRGQQVTLSCSPISGHRSVSWYQQTPGQGLQFLFEYFSETQRNKGNFPGRFSGRQFSNSRSEMNVSTLELGDSALYLCASSPEGNRGSAETQYFGPGTRLLVL.

This clonotype has a handful of counts. The chain combines TRBV20-1 with TRBJ2-5; either TRBD1 or TRBD2 may fit D (5 bases each). Germline-derived CDR1 and CDR2 are DFQATT and SNEGSKA (reference sequence). Trimming stripped 6 bases from V and 1 base from J, with 18 bases between. The CDR3 runs 15 residues. CDR3: CSADLVGEIQETQYF. For the CDR3, the DNA is TGCAGTGCCGACCTGGTGGGGGAGATCCAAGAGACCCAGTACTTC.

Notes on this clonotype: This CDR3 is missing its conserved last phenylalanine or tryptophan, likely due to a read error. The CDR3 coding sequence is TGTGCCAGCAGCTCTAGCGGGGGGGGCAATGAGCAGTTCTCC. The encoded protein is CASSSSGGGNEQFS. V is TRBV7-6 and J is TRBJ2-1; TRBD2 agrees at 12 bases. Trimming cost V 4 bases and J 6 bases; bases outside gene matches: 1. The CDR3 is 14 amino acids. The germline gives CDR1 SGHVS, CDR2 FNYEAQ.

This clonotype came up a few times. CDR3 protein: CACRGVSNTGELFF. In DNA form, the CDR3 reads TGTGCCTGCCGGGGGGTATCGAACACCGGGGAGCTGTTTTTT. The J gene is TRBJ2-2, the V gene TRBV19; 7 bases are shared with TRBD2. The CDR3 runs 14 residues. Germline lookup yields CDR1 LNHDA and CDR2 SQIVND (reference sequence). The ends lost 11 bases at V and 0 bases at J; junction bases unmatched: 6.

This chain uses TRBV6-5 with TRBJ1-5; TRBD1 is a possible D gene (5 bases). The CDR3 runs to 14 residues. The V and J ends lost 2 bases and 6 bases respectively, with 11 bases between them. Germline loops: CDR1 MNHEY, CDR2 SVGAGI. The CDR3 sequence is CASSYAGEGQPQHF. The CDR3 DNA reads as TGTGCCAGCAGTTACGCGGGGGAAGGTCAGCCCCAGCATTTT.

The V and J genes are TRBV12-3 or TRBV12-4 and TRBJ2-4; TRBD2 matches at 8 bases. The CDR3 loop spans 17 amino acids. Trimming took 5 bases from V and 9 from J; bases not matched to a gene: 18. CDR3 protein: CASSPPRGSGGSVIQYF. The CDR3 DNA is TGTGCCAGCAGTCCCCCCCGGGGGAGCGGGGGATCGGTCATTCAGTACTTC.

With regard to this clonotype: A junction boundary mismatches the germline segment, possibly from a read error. The chain employs TRBV20-1 and TRBJ2-5; maybe TRBD2 (6 bases). Germline assignment: CDR1 DFQATT and CDR2 SNEGSKA (reference sequence). There are 13 residues in the CDR3. CDR3 region: CSARGESGETQYF. The CDR3 DNA follows: TGCAGTGCCAGAGGGGAGAGCGGGGAGACCCAGTACTTC.

The rearrangement links TRBV7-8 to TRBJ2-3; D not certain. The CDR3 is 15 residues long. Germline loops: CDR1 SGHVS, CDR2 FQNEAQ. V dropped 2 bases and J dropped 2 bases, with 11 bases sitting between them. In DNA, the CDR3 is TGTGCCAGCAGCTTATTTGTCGGGCCCACAGATACGCAGTATTTT. This sequence encodes CASSLFVGPTDTQYF.

This clonotype showed up many times. This sequence joins TRBV15 and TRBJ2-4; D remains ambiguous. Per germline, CDR1 LNHNV and CDR2 YYDKDF (reference sequence). The CDR3 runs to 12 residues. Trimming left V 8 bases short and J 1 base short, with 6 bases between. CDR3 sequence (DNA): TGTGCCACCGCGACGGCCAAAAACATTCAGTACTTC. Protein: CATATAKNIQYF. Full variable domain (missing parts from reference TRBV15 and TRBJ2-4): DAMVIQNPRYQVTQFGKPVTLSCSQTLNHNVMYWYQQKSSQAPKLLFHYYDKDFNNEADTPDNFQSRRPNTSFCFLDIRSPGLGDTAMYLCATATAKNIQYFGAGTRLSVL.

The sample holds a few counts of this clonotype. The chain recombines TRBV3-1 with TRBJ2-7; 7 positions agree with TRBD2. CDR1 is LGHDT and CDR2 is YNNKEL in the germline V gene (reference sequence). The CDR3 is made up of 12 amino acids. V gave up 4 bases and J gave up 6 bases; unmatched junction bases: 3. The CDR3 spells CASSRGGSEQYV. The DNA for the CDR3 is TGTGCCAGCAGCCGGGGGGGGAGCGAGCAGTACGTC.

The rearrangement uses TRBV12-3 or TRBV12-4 and TRBJ2-7, with 8 bases matching TRBD2. Trimming removed 5 bases from V and 6 bases from J; junction bases left unmatched: 6. There are 13 residues in the CDR3. CDR3 loop: CASSPSLAVEQYF. The CDR3 nucleotides are TGTGCCAGCAGTCCGTCACTAGCGGTCGAGCAGTACTTC.

Concerning this clonotype: Since a much larger clone is just one base distant, this may be a read error. The V gene is TRBV3-1, the J gene TRBJ2-1; 9 bases align to TRBD2. With 1 base clipped from V and 6 bases from J, the junction kept 7 bases outside the gene matches. Looked up from germline, CDR1 is LGHDT and CDR2 is YNNKEL (reference sequence). The CDR3 covers 16 residues. Written as DNA, the CDR3 is TGTGCCAGCAGCCAAGGCGGCGGGGGGGCCTCCAATGAGCAGTTCTTC. This gives the protein CASSQGGGGASNEQFF.

This chain uses TRBV10-3 with TRBJ2-3; D not certain. The CDR3 spans 15 residues. Germline V gene data show CDR1 as ENHRY and CDR2 as SYGVKD. V was shortened by 2 bases and J by 0 bases, with 9 bases between the two germline ends. The CDR3 protein is CAISEPGESTDTQYF. DNA of the CDR3: TGTGCCATCAGTGAGCCAGGAGAGAGCACAGATACGCAGTATTTT.

The chain joins TRBV27 to TRBJ2-2; no clear D. The CDR3 loop spans 14 amino acids. Germline V lookup: CDR1 MNHEY, CDR2 SMNVEV (reference sequence). V dropped 7 bases and J dropped 8 bases, with 17 bases sitting between them. The CDR3 DNA follows: TGTGCCAGCACCTGGGCGCCGGGTGATGGGGAGCTGTTTTTT. Residues: CASTWAPGDGELFF.

This clonotype was found once. Being one base from a much bigger clone, this may be a read error. The V call is TRBV14, the J call TRBJ1-1; D unresolved. The V end lost 0 bases, the J end lost 5 bases, and 7 bases lay between the germline ends. Germline V CDR1 and CDR2: SGHDN, FVKESK. The CDR3 runs to 13 residues. CDR3 sequence: CASSQERRTEAFF. CDR3 coding DNA: TGTGCCAGCAGCCAAGAGCGGAGAACTGAAGCTTTCTTT. The whole variable domain, remainder taken from reference TRBV14 and TRBJ1-1, is EAGVTQFPSHSVIEKGQTVTLRCDPISGHDNLYWYRRVMGKEIKFLLHFVKESKQDESGMPNNRFLAERTGGTYSTLKVQPAELEDSGVYFCASSQERRTEAFFGQGTRLTVV.

This clonotype was detected a few times. The rearrangement joins TRBV7-6 to TRBJ2-1; TRBD2 matches at 10 bases. Per germline, CDR1 SGHVS and CDR2 FNYEAQ. V was clipped by 2 bases and J by 3 bases; unmatched bases: 1. This CDR3 spans 15 amino acids. The CDR3 region is CASSLTSGNYNEQFF. CDR3 DNA: TGTGCCAGCAGCTTAACTAGCGGGAACTACAATGAGCAGTTCTTC.

Ten or more counts support this clonotype. The V gene is TRBV7-2, the J gene TRBJ1-4; D unclear. Germline-derived CDR1 and CDR2 are SGHTA and FQGNSA. This CDR3 is 15 amino acids long. Trimming took off 2 bases at V and 8 bases at J, with 15 bases between the two ends. This CDR3 is CASSLLAFPGEKLFF. Here the CDR3 DNA reads TGTGCCAGCAGCTTACTGGCTTTCCCCGGCGAAAAACTGTTTTTT.

As concerns this clonotype: This could be a read error, since a much larger clone is one nucleotide away. The chain combines TRBV7-9 with TRBJ2-1, with D hard to call. Germline CDR1 is SEHNR and CDR2 is FQNEAQ (reference sequence). The CDR3 covers 13 residues. V lost 5 bases and J lost 9, with 14 bases in between. CDR3 region: CASSPARATEQFF. In nucleotides, the CDR3 is TGTGCCAGCAGCCCCGCAAGAGCGACTGAGCAGTTCTTC.